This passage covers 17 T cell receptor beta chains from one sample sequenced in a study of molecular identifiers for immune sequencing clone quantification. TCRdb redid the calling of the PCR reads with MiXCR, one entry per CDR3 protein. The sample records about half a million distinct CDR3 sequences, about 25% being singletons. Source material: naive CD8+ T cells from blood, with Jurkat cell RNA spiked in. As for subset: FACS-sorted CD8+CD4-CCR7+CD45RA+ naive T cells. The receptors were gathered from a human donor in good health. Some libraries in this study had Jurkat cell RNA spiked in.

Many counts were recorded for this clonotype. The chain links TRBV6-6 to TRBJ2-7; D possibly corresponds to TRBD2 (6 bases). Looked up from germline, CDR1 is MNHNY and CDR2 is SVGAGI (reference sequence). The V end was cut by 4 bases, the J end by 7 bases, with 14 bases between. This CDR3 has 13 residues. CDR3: CASSFRGMDEQYF. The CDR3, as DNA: TGTGCCAGCAGTTTTCGGGGGATGGATGAGCAGTACTTC.

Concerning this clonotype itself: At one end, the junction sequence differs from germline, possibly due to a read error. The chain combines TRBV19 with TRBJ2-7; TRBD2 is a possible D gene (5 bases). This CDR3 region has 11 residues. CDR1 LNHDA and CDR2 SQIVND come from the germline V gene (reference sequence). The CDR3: CAAGVPYERYF. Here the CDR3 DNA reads TGTGCCGCGGGCGTCCCCTACGAGCGGTACTTC.

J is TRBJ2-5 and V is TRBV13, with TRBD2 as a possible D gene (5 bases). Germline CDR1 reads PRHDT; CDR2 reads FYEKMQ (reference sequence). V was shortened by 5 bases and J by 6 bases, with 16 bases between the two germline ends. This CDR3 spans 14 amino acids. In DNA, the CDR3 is TGTGCCAGCAGCCCGCGGACTGGAGAAAAGACCCAGTACTTC. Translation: CASSPRTGEKTQYF.

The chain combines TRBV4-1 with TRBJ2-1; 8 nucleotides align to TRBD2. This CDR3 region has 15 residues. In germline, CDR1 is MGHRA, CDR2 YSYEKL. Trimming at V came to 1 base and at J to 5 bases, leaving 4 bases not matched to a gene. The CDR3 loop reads CASSQGLARDNEQFF. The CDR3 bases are TGCGCCAGCAGCCAAGGACTAGCGCGAGACAATGAGCAGTTCTTC.

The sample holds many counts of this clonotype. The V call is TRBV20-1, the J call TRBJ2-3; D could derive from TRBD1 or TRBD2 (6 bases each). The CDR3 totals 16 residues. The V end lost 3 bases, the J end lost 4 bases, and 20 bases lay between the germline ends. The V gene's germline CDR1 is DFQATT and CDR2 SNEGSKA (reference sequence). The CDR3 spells CSARKGGTRWSDTQYF. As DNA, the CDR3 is TGCAGTGCTAGGAAAGGGGGGACCCGGTGGTCAGATACGCAGTATTTT.

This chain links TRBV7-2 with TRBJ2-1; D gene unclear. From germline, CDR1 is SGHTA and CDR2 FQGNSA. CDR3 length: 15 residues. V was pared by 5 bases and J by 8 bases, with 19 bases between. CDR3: CASSRDPDLLYEQFF. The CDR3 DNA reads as TGTGCCAGCAGCCGAGACCCCGATTTACTTTATGAGCAGTTCTTC.

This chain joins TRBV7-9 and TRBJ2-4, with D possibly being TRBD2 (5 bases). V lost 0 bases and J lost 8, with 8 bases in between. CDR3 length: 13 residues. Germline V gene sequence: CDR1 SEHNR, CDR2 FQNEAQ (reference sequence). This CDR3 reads CASSLAGKDIQYF. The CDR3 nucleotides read TGTGCCAGCAGCTTAGCCGGGAAGGACATTCAGTACTTC.

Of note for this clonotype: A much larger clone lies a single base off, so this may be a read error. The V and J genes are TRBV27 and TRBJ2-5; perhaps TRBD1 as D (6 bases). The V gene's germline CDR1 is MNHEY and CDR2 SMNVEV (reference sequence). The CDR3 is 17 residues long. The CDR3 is CASSPVSVTGIQETRYF. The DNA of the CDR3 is TGTGCCAGCAGTCCCGTTTCGGTCACAGGGATCCAAGAGACCCGGTACTTC.

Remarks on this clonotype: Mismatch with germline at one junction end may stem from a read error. CDR3 DNA sequence: TGTGCCAGCAGCGTTGAGTTACAGGGTCCTTCAGATTTT. Translating it yields CASSVELQGPSDF. V is TRBV6-1 and J is TRBJ1-3; tentative D call: TRBD1 (6 bases). The CDR3 length is 13 residues. The germline CDR1 and CDR2 sequences are MNHNS and SASEGT.

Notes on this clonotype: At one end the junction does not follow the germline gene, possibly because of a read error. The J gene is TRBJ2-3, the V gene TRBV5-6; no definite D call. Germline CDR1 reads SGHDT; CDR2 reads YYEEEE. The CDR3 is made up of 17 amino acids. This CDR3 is CASSLEATGIRTDTRYF. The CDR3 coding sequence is TGTGCCAGCAGCTTGGAGGCCACCGGAATTCGCACAGATACGCGGTATTTT.

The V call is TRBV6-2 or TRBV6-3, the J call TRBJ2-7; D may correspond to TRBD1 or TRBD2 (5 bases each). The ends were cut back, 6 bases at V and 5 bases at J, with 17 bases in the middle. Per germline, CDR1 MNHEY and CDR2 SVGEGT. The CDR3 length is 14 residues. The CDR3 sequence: CASSWDGLIHEQYF. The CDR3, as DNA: TGTGCCAGCAGCTGGGACGGCCTAATCCACGAGCAGTACTTC.

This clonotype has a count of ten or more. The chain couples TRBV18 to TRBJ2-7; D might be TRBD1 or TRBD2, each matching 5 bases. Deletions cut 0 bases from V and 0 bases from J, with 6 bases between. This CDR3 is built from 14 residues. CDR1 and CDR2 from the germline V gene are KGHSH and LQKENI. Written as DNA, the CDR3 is TGTGCCAGCTCACCACCGGGACGCTCCTACGAGCAGTACTTC. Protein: CASSPPGRSYEQYF.

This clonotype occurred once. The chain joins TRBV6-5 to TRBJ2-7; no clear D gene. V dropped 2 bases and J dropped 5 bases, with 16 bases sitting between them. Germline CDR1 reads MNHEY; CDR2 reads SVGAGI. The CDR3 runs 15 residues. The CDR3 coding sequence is TGTGCCAGCAGTTACAGCCCTACCGCGCTTGACGAGCAGTACTTC. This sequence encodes CASSYSPTALDEQYF.

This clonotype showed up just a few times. The CDR3 here is CASSLKFLDQYQETQYF. The CDR3 DNA follows: TGTGCCAGCAGTTTAAAATTTCTGGACCAGTACCAAGAGACCCAGTACTTC. The chain couples TRBV12-3 or TRBV12-4 to TRBJ2-5, with D hard to call. Trimming removed 2 bases from V and 0 bases from J, with 16 bases in between. This CDR3 has 17 amino acids.

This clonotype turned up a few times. The CDR3 spells CASSSWTSVNTGELFF. CDR3 DNA sequence: TGTGCCAGCAGCTCTTGGACTAGCGTAAACACCGGGGAGCTGTTTTTT. This sequence joins TRBV7-2 and TRBJ2-2, with 9 bases identical to TRBD2. V gave up 4 bases and J gave up 2 bases; unmatched junction bases: 5. This CDR3 is 16 amino acids long. Germline V CDR1 and CDR2: SGHTA, FQGNSA.

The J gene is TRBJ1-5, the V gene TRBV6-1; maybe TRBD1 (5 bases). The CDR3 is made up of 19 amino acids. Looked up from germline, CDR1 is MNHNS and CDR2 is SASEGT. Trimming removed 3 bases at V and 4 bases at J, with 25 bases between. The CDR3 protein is CASSDEGRFVLISNQPQHF. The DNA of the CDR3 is TGTGCCAGCAGTGATGAGGGGCGTTTTGTTCTGATATCAAATCAGCCCCAGCATTTT.

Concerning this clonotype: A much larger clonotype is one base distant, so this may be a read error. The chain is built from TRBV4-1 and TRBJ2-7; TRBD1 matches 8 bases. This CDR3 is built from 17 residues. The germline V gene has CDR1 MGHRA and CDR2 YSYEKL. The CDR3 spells CASSQAEGTGPWYEQCF. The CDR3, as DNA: TGCGCCAGCAGCCAAGCCGAAGGGACAGGTCCATGGTACGAGCAGTGCTTC.